The 12 T cell receptor beta chains presented below share a single source sample, sequenced in a study of T cell responses to AZD1222 COVID-19 vaccine. This table comes from immunoSEQ multiplex PCR, and its TCRdb copy is limited to in-frame clones, with some not included. The sample holds around 140,000 clones; roughly 91% are singletons and the top ten take around 5.1%. Sequences were derived from peripheral blood, sampled on day 0 of AZD1222 vaccination. These receptor sequences come from an adult in good health.

The rearrangement joins TRBV19 to TRBJ1-2; possible D gene TRBD1, 5 bases. The V gene's germline CDR1 is LNHDA and CDR2 SQIVND (reference sequence). CDR3 length equals 14 residues. V was cut by 11 bases and J by 3 bases, with 19 bases left in between. The CDR3 sequence is CASYSQGADYGYTF. CDR3 DNA: TGTGCCTCATACTCTCAGGGTGCCGACTATGGCTACACCTTC. Looking up the rest from reference TRBV19 and TRBJ1-2 gives the full variable domain: DGGITQSPKYLFRKEGQNVTLSCEQNLNHDAMYWYRQDPGQGLRLIYYSQIVNDFQKGDIAEGYSVSREKKESFPLTVTSAQKNPTAFYLCASYSQGADYGYTFGSGTRLTVV.

The chain combines TRBV15 with TRBJ1-2; D remains unclear. Looked up from germline, CDR1 is LNHNV and CDR2 is YYDKDF (reference sequence). Trimming shortened V by 0 bases and J by 6 bases, and 5 bases separated the two germline ends. This CDR3 spans 12 amino acids. CDR3 loop: CATSRDLHGYTF. The CDR3 region has the DNA TGTGCCACCAGCAGAGATCTGCATGGCTACACCTTC.

V is TRBV2 and J is TRBJ1-5, with 8 bases identical to TRBD1. This CDR3 has 14 residues. J lost 3 bases, V lost 6 bases, and 4 bases had no gene match. The germline gives CDR1 SNHLY, CDR2 FYNNEI. CDR3 loop: CASSWTGTNQPQHF. The CDR3 DNA reads TGTGCCAGCAGCTGGACAGGGACCAATCAGCCCCAGCATTTT.

The J gene is TRBJ2-1, the V gene TRBV29-1; TRBD2 aligns across 8 bases. After removal of 4 bases from V and 7 bases from J, the junction contained 12 bases not matched to a gene. Per the germline V gene, CDR1 is SQVTM and CDR2 is ANQGSEA. The CDR3 runs to 15 residues. CDR3 coding DNA: TGCAGCGTTGGTCGAGCGGGAGAGTTTACGAATGAGCAGTTCTTC. Its protein is CSVGRAGEFTNEQFF.

The V call is TRBV6-1, the J call TRBJ2-4, with 10 nucleotides matching TRBD1. V lost 3 bases to trimming and J lost 14 bases; unmatched junction nucleotides: 7. The CDR3 covers 13 residues. Per the germline V gene, CDR1 is MNHNS and CDR2 is SASEGT. The CDR3 DNA is TGTGCCAGCAGTGACCGGGACAGGGGAAGGAAGTACTTC. Translation: CASSDRDRGRKYF.

The chain has TRBV5-6 and TRBJ1-2; 7 nucleotides match TRBD1. This CDR3 is built from 13 residues. Trimming took 0 bases from V and 6 from J; bases not matched to a gene: 2. The germline CDR1 and CDR2 sequences are SGHDT and YYEEEE. The CDR3 loop is CASSLGTGDGYTF. The CDR3 DNA reads TGTGCCAGCAGCTTGGGAACAGGGGATGGCTACACCTTC. Full variable domain (missing parts from reference TRBV5-6 and TRBJ1-2): DAGVTQSPTHLIKTRGQQVTLRCSPKSGHDTVSWYQQALGQGPQFIFQYYEEEERQRGNFPDRFSGHQFPNYSSELNVNALLLGDSALYLCASSLGTGDGYTFGSGTRLTVV.

In the case of this clone: The sample holds other DNA sequences that translate to the same CDR3. The chain uses TRBV19 and TRBJ1-5; the match to TRBD1 covers 8 bases. The germline V gene has CDR1 LNHDA and CDR2 SQIVND (reference sequence). V shed 6 bases and J 4 bases; nucleotides not matched to a gene: 5. This CDR3 spans 14 amino acids. The CDR3, as DNA: TGTGCCAGTAGCGGACAGGGAGGGAATCAGCCCCAGCATTTT. It is translated as CASSGQGGNQPQHF.

J is TRBJ2-3 and V is TRBV7-8; TRBD2 matches 9 bases. V lost 4 bases and J lost 4; bases outside the gene matches: 9. The CDR3 totals 16 residues. Germline assignment: CDR1 SGHVS and CDR2 FQNEAQ. CDR3 DNA sequence: TGTGCCAGCAGCTCTAACGCGGGAGGGGGGGCAGATACGCAGTATTTT. The encoded protein is CASSSNAGGGADTQYF.

J is TRBJ1-5 and V is TRBV10-3; 9 nucleotides agree with TRBD1. This CDR3 comprises 14 residues. J lost 7 bases, V lost 6 bases, and 7 bases had no gene match. The germline CDR1 and CDR2 sequences are ENHRY and SYGVKD. CDR3 amino acids: CAISGTGSVQPQHF. The CDR3 DNA sequence: TGTGCCATCAGCGGGACAGGGTCTGTGCAGCCCCAGCATTTT.

This clone was picked up one time. The chain employs TRBV25-1 and TRBJ1-6; maybe TRBD1 (6 bases). The CDR3 extends over 16 amino acids. Germline loops: CDR1 MGHDK, CDR2 SYGVNS. The V end was cut by 5 bases, the J end by 5 bases, with 16 bases between. Written as DNA, the CDR3 is TGTGCCAGCAGTCCCCAAAGGGCAGGGGATAATTCACCCCTCCACTTT. Translating it yields CASSPQRAGDNSPLHF.

The J gene is TRBJ1-4, the V gene TRBV30; D not resolved. This CDR3 is built from 12 residues. CDR1 and CDR2 (germline): GTSNPN, SVGIG (reference sequence). Deletions cut 0 bases from V and 4 bases from J, with 3 bases between. The CDR3: CAWSVINEKLFF. In DNA form, the CDR3 reads TGTGCCTGGAGTGTAATTAATGAAAAACTGTTTTTT.

The chain uses TRBV21-1 and TRBJ2-5; TRBD2, the D gene given by the table, was not confirmed from the DNA. TRBV21-1 is tagged as a pseudogene. The CDR3 covers 14 residues. The CDR3 here is CARRPRVPQETQYF. The CDR3 DNA follows: TGTGCCAGGAGACCGCGGGTGCCCCAAGAGACCCAGTACTTC.